The clone carrying this T cell receptor (beta chain) was recorded at least ten times. TCRdb fed the 5' RACE reads into MiXCR, producing one record per CDR3 protein. The table records over 35,000 distinct CDR3 sequences, about 2.5% of them present only once. Per germline, CDR1 SGHRS and CDR2 YFSETQ. This CDR3 is 15 amino acids long. Trimming at V came to 0 bases and at J to 0 bases, leaving 0 bases not matched to a gene. This sample stems from a study of neurological immune-mediated disorders. Sequenced: PBMCs. This TCR was recovered from a man younger than 45 with multiple sclerosis. This chain connects TRBV5-1 to TRBJ1-3; the match to TRBD1 covers 7 bases. The CDR3 DNA reads as TGCGCCAGCAGCTTGGACAGGGGCTCTGGAAACACCATATATTTT. This encodes CASSLDRGSGNTIYF.